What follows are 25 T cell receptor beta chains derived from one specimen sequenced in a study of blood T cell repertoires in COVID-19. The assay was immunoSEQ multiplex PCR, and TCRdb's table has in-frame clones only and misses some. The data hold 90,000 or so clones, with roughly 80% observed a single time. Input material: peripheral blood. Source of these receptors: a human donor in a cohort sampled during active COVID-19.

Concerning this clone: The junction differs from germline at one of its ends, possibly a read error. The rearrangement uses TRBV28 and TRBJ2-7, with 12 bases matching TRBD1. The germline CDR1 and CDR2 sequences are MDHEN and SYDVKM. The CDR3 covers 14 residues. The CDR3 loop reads CASRPGTGGVHYDF. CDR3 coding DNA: TGTGCCAGCAGACCCGGGACAGGGGGCGTTCATTATGACTTC.

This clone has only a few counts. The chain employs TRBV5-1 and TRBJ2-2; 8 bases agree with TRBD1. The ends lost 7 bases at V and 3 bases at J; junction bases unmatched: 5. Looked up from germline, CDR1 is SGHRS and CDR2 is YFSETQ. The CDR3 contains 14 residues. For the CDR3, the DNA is TGCGCCAGCGGGGCAGGGGGCGACACCGGGGAGCTGTTTTTT. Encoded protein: CASGAGGDTGELFF.

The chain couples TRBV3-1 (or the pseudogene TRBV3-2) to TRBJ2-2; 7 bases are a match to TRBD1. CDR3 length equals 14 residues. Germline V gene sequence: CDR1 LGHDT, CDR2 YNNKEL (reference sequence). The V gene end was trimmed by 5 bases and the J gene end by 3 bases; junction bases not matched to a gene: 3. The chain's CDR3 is CASSVTGDTGELFF. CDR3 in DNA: TGTGCCAGCAGCGTTACAGGGGACACCGGGGAGCTGTTTTTT.

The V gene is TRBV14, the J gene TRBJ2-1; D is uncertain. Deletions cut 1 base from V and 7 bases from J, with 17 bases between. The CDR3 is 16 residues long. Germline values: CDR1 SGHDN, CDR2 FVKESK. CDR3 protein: CASSQVVSPEANEQFF. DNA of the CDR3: TGTGCCAGCAGCCAAGTAGTTTCCCCCGAGGCAAATGAGCAGTTCTTC.

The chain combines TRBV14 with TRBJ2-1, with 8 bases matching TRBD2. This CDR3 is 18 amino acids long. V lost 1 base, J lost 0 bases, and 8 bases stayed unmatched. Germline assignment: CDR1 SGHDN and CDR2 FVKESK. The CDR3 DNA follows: TGTGCCAGCAGCCAAGGGCGGGGGGTGATGAGCTCCTACAATGAGCAGTTCTTC. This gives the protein CASSQGRGVMSSYNEQFF. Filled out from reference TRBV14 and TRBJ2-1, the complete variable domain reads EAGVTQFPSHSVIEKGQTVTLRCDPISGHDNLYWYRRVMGKEIKFLLHFVKESKQDESGMPNNRFLAERTGGTYSTLKVQPAELEDSGVYFCASSQGRGVMSSYNEQFFGPGTRLTVL.

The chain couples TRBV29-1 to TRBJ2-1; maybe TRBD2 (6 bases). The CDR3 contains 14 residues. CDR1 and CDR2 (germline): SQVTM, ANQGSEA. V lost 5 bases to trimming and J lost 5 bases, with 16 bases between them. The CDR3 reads CSVRGMSMHNEQFF. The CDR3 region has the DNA TGCAGCGTTCGGGGGATGTCTATGCACAATGAGCAGTTCTTC.

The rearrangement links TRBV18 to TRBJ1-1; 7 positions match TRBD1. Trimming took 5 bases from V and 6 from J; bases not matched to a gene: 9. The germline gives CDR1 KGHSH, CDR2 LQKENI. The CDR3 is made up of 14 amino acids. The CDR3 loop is CASSATTGAPEAFF. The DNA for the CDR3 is TGTGCCAGCTCAGCTACTACAGGGGCCCCTGAAGCTTTCTTT.

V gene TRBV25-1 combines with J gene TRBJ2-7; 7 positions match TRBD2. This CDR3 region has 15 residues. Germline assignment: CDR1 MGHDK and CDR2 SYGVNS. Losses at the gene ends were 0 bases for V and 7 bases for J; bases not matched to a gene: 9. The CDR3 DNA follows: TGTGCCAGCAGTGAATACGGGGAGGGGACGCGGGAGCAGTACTTC. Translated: CASSEYGEGTREQYF.

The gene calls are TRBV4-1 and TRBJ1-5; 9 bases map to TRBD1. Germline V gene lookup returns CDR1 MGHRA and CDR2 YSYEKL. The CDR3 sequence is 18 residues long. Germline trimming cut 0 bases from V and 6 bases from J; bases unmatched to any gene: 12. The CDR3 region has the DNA TGCGCCAGCAGCCAAGATCGGTCTTCGGACAGGGGTTTTCAGCCCCAGCATTTT. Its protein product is CASSQDRSSDRGFQPQHF.

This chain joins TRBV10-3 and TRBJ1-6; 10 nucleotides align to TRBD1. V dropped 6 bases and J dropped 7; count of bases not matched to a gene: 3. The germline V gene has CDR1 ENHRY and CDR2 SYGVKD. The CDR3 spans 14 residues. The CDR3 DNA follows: TGTGCCATCAGGCCGGGACAGGGGAATTCACCCCTCCACTTT. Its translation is CAIRPGQGNSPLHF.

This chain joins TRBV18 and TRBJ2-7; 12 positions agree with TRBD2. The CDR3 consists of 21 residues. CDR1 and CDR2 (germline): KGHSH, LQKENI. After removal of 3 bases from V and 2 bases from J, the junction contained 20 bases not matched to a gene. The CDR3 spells CASSPQTRTSGKNPNPYEQYF. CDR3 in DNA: TGTGCCAGCTCACCCCAAACCAGGACTAGCGGGAAAAACCCGAATCCCTACGAGCAGTACTTC.

CDR3 amino acids: CASSLAVWGVQETQYF. As DNA, the CDR3 is TGTGCCAGCAGCTTAGCGGTTTGGGGGGTCCAAGAGACCCAGTACTTC. V usage is TRBV7-9 and J usage is TRBJ2-5; D is possibly TRBD2 (6 bases). This CDR3 spans 16 amino acids. Germline V CDR1 and CDR2: SEHNR, FQNEAQ (reference sequence). Trimming took 0 bases from V and 1 from J, leaving 12 bases between them.

In nucleotides, the CDR3 is TGCGCCAGCAGCATAGGACAGGGGGATGTCGAGCAGTACTTC. It codes for CASSIGQGDVEQYF. The gene calls are TRBV5-1 and TRBJ2-7, with 10 bases fitting TRBD1. The germline V gene encodes CDR1 SGHRS and CDR2 YFSETQ. The CDR3 extends over 14 amino acids. V lost 4 bases to trimming and J lost 6 bases; unmatched junction nucleotides: 7.

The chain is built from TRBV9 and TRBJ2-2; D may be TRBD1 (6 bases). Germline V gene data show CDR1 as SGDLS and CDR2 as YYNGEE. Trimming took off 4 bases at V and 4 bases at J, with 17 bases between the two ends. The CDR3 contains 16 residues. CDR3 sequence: CASSQGAGAGTGELFF. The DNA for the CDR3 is TGTGCCAGCAGCCAAGGGGCAGGGGCGGGCACCGGGGAGCTGTTTTTT.

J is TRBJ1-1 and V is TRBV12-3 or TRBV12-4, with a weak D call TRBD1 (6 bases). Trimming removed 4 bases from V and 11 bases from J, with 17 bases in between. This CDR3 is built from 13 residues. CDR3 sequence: CASSSSGATDAFF. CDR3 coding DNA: TGTGCCAGCAGTTCCTCAGGGGCCACGGATGCTTTCTTT.

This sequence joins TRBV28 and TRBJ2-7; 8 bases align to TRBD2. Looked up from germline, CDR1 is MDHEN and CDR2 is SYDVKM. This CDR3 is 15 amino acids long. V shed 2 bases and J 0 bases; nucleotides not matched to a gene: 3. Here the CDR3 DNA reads TGTGCCAGCAGTTTAAGCGGGAGAGCCTCCTACGAGCAGTACTTC. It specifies CASSLSGRASYEQYF.

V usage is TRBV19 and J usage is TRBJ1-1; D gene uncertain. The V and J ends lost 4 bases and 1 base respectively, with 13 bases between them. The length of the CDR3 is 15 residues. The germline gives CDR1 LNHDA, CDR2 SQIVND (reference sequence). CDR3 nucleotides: TGTGCCAGTAGTAGCTTGAGTAGCGGGAACACTGAAGCTTTCTTT. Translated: CASSSLSSGNTEAFF.

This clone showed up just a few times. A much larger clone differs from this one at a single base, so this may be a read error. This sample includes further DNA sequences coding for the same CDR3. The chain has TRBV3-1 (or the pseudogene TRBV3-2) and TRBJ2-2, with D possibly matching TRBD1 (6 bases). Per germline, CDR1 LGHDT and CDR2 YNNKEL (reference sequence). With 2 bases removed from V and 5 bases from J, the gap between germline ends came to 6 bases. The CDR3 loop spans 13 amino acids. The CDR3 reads CASSQQGTGELFF. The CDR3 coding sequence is TGTGCCAGCAGCCAACAGGGGACCGGGGAGCTGTTTTTT.

The CDR3 spells CATSRDTAGGYEQYF. In DNA form, the CDR3 reads TGTGCCACCAGCAGAGATACGGCAGGGGGCTACGAGCAGTACTTC. The rearrangement uses TRBV15 and TRBJ2-7, with 7 bases lining up with TRBD1. Per the germline V gene, CDR1 is LNHNV and CDR2 is YYDKDF (reference sequence). Trimming cost V 0 bases and J 3 bases; bases outside gene matches: 5. This CDR3 is built from 15 residues.

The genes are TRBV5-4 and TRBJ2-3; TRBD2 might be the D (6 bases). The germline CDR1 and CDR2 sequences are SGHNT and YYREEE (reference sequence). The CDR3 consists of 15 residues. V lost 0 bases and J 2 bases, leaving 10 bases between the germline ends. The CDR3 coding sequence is TGTGCCAGCAGCTTGGTTAGCGGCTCCACAGATACGCAGTATTTT. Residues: CASSLVSGSTDTQYF.

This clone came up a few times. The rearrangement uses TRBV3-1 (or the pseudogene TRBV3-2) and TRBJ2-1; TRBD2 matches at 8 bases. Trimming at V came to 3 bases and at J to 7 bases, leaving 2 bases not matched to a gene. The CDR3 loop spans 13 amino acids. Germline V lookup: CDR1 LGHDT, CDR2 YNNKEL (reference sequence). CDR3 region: CASSQRGVNEQFF. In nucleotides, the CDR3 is TGTGCCAGCAGCCAGCGGGGGGTTAATGAGCAGTTCTTC.

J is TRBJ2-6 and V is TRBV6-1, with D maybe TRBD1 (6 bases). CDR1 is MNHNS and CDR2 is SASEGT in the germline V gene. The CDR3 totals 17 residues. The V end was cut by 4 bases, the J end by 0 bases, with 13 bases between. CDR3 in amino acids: CASSGWDTASGANVLTF. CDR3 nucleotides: TGTGCCAGCAGTGGCTGGGACACCGCCTCTGGGGCCAACGTCCTGACTTTC.

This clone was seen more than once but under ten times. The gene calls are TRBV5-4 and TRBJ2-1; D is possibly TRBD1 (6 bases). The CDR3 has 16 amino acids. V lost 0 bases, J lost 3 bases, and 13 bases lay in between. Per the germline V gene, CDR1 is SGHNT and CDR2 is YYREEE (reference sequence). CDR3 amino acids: CASSLGGQWGYNEQFF. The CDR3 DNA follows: TGTGCCAGCAGCTTGGGAGGACAGTGGGGCTACAATGAGCAGTTCTTC.

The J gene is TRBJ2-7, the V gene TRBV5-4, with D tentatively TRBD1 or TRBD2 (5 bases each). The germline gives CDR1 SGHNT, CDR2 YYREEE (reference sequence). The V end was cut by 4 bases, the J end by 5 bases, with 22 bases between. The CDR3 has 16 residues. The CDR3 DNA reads TGTGCCAGCAGCCTGGGGGTCCCGCGGAACGAGGACGAGCAGTACTTC. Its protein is CASSLGVPRNEDEQYF.

The CDR3: CASSLVLALNTEAFF. In nucleotides, the CDR3 is TGTGCCAGCAGCTTAGTATTGGCCCTGAACACTGAAGCTTTCTTT. The rearrangement links TRBV11-2 to TRBJ1-1; D not resolved. V was cut by 1 base and J by 0 bases, with 9 bases left in between. The germline V gene encodes CDR1 SGHAT and CDR2 FQNNGV. The CDR3 length is 15 residues.